This T cell receptor beta chain originates from a study of blood T cell repertoires in COVID-19. At the level of the study: The samples span acute and convalescent COVID-19 from the United States, Italy and Spain. PBMCs, B-cell-depleted T cells, or T cells provided the cDNA or gDNA that made up the material.

The CDR3 length is 14 residues. V gave up 5 bases and J gave up 6 bases, with 15 bases separating them. The germline CDR1 and CDR2 sequences are PRHDT and FYEKMQ (reference sequence). Study processing details: For nucleated cells, counts were estimated from reference gene primer amplification. Profiling relied on immunoSEQ multiplex PCR, and the TCRdb table lists in-frame clones only, not all of them. V and J calls plus clone size are reproduced from that table; the DNA served to infer D and trimming. The table includes about 480,000 clones, around 89% detected once. Sequenced sample: peripheral blood. V is TRBV13 and J is TRBJ2-3; possible D gene TRBD2, 6 bases. This receptor was identified in a woman in her twenties or thirties with acute or convalescent COVID-19. The CDR3 nucleotides read TGTGCCAGCAGCCTCGTGGGCCTAGCGGATACGCAGTATTTT. Amino acid sequence: CASSLVGLADTQYF.